The rows below give T cell receptor beta chains drawn from one sample of a study of CXCR3-negative and CXCR3-positive naive CD8 T cells. TCRdb re-called the 5' RACE reads; one entry per CDR3 protein, DNA not given. The ten top clones account for approximately 4.4%, within a sample of about 63,000 distinct CDR3 sequences. The specimen sequenced was naive CXCR3+ CD8+ T cells from blood. Receptors originate from a human donor in good health. Some clones in this sample may be carry-over from other donors' samples. The CDR3 runs from the conserved cysteine through the conserved F or W.

CDR3 | J | V
CASSRDINYGYTF | TRBJ1-2 | TRBV9
CASSQGGATYEQFF | TRBJ2-1 | TRBV4-3
CSVGAGHISYNEQFF | TRBJ2-1 | TRBV29-1
CASSLEYPENYGYTF | TRBJ1-2 | TRBV7-9
CASSHRTGGYNEQFF | TRBJ2-1 | TRBV4-1
CSVEDRLPGYTF | TRBJ1-2 | TRBV29-1
CASSLSAGANYGHTF | TRBJ1-2 | TRBV28
CASSRALYNEQFF | TRBJ2-1 | TRBV28
CASSQESGGPTYEQYF | TRBJ2-7 | TRBV4-3
CATSRGQGRPEAFF | TRBJ1-1 | TRBV15
CASSLLLAGGWQYF | TRBJ2-7 | TRBV13
CASSHPGGGRGQILHLPQHF | TRBJ1-5 | TRBV23-1
CASSLGPGQGSQPQHF | TRBJ1-5 | TRBV28
CASSSSGRPNTEAFF | TRBJ1-1 | TRBV7-8